Sequencing of this T cell receptor (beta chain) was carried out in a study of CD8 T cells in ankylosing spondylitis. TCRdb recomputed calls from the 5' RACE reads with MiXCR, one row per CDR3 protein. Here the sample spans fewer than 50,000 distinct CDR3 sequences, roughly 11% being singletons. The germline CDR1 and CDR2 sequences are SGHDN and FVKESK. Between the trimmed V and J ends, which lost 0 bases and 8 bases, there was a span of 13 bases. The CDR3 length is 14 residues. This clonotype was counted many times. The rearrangement uses TRBV14 and TRBJ1-1; TRBD1 is a possible D gene (5 bases). The sequence was collected from a male donor with ankylosing spondylitis or in good health (not recorded which). The sequenced material came from blood, either unsorted or a sorted T cell fraction (not recorded which). The CDR3: CASSQDLWGEEAFF. Here the CDR3 DNA reads TGTGCCAGCAGCCAAGATCTCTGGGGCGAGGAAGCTTTCTTT.